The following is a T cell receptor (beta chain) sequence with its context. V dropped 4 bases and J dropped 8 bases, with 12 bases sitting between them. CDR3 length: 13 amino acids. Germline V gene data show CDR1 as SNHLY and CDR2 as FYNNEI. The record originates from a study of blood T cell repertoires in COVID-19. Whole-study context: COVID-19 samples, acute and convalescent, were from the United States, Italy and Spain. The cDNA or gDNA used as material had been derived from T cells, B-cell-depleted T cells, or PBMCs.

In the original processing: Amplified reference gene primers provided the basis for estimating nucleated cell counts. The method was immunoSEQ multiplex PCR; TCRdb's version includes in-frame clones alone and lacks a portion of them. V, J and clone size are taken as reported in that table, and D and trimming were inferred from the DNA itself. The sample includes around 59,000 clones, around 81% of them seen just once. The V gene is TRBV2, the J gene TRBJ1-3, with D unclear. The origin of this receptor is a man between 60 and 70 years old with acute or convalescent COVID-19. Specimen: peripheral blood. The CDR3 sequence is CASSVKERDTIYF. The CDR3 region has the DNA TGTGCCAGCAGTGTGAAGGAACGGGACACCATATATTTT.